What follows are 15 T cell receptor beta chains derived from one specimen sequenced in a study of cytomegalovirus exposure and HLA in healthy donors. PCR primers comprised 60 Vbeta and 13 Jbeta primers. Data came from immunoSEQ multiplex PCR; TCRdb stores just in-frame clones and leaves some out. There are approximately 120,000 clones in the sample; around 86% occur only once, and more than 2% lies in the top ten. Sequenced material: PBMCs. Source of these receptors: a woman in her 30s in good health and CMV-seronegative.

The chain has TRBV18 and TRBJ2-1; 7 positions agree with TRBD1. Trimming at V came to 6 bases and at J to 8 bases, leaving 4 bases not matched to a gene. The germline V gene encodes CDR1 KGHSH and CDR2 LQKENI. The CDR3 spans 12 residues. The CDR3 protein is CASSATGDEQFF. The CDR3 region has the DNA TGTGCCAGCTCGGCTACAGGGGATGAGCAGTTCTTC.

The chain combines TRBV29-1 with TRBJ1-1; no definite D call. Germline V gene sequence: CDR1 SQVTM, CDR2 ANQGSEA. This CDR3 has 16 residues. The ends were cut back, 7 bases at V and 3 bases at J, with 24 bases in the middle. As DNA, the CDR3 is TGCAGCGCGCAGTTGGTCGCTGGGCGATCGGACACTGAAGCTTTCTTT. It translates to CSAQLVAGRSDTEAFF. Variable domain in full (rest from reference TRBV29-1 and TRBJ1-1): SAVISQKPSRDICQRGTSLTIQCQVDSQVTMMFWYRQQPGQSLTLIATANQGSEATYESGFVIDKFPISRPNLTFSTLTVSNMSPEDSSIYLCSAQLVAGRSDTEAFFGQGTRLTVV.

The V and J genes are TRBV28 and TRBJ2-5; 13 bases agree with TRBD2. The closer fit of TRBJ2-7 to the DNA end suggests the J call may be wrong. This CDR3 region has 15 residues. Germline loops: CDR1 MDHEN, CDR2 SYDVKM. The CDR3 loop reads CASTPGLAGTYEQYF. The DNA for the CDR3 is TGTGCCAGCACCCCGGGACTAGCGGGAACCTACGAGCAGTACTTC.

This chain uses TRBV6-6 with TRBJ2-2; possible D gene TRBD1, 6 bases. CDR1 and CDR2 from the germline V gene are MNHNY and SVGAGI (reference sequence). V lost 10 bases, J lost 5 bases, and 11 bases lay in between. There are 12 residues in the CDR3. CDR3 DNA: TGTGCCACGACAGGCTCTACCGGGGAGCTGTTTTTT. Its translation: CATTGSTGELFF.

The rearrangement joins TRBV5-1 to TRBJ2-2; D remains ambiguous. The CDR3 is 13 residues long. Trimming took off 0 bases at V and 4 bases at J, with 4 bases between the two ends. Germline CDR1 and CDR2: SGHRS and YFSETQ. This CDR3 reads CASSLGLTGELFF. CDR3 DNA sequence: TGCGCCAGCAGCTTGGGACTCACCGGGGAGCTGTTTTTT.

This chain connects TRBV5-4 to TRBJ2-4; 13 bases map to TRBD2. V was clipped by 4 bases and J by 8 bases; unmatched bases: 3. This CDR3 contains 14 residues. CDR1 and CDR2 (germline): SGHNT, YYREEE (reference sequence). CDR3 amino acids: CASSRGTSGDIQYF. Here the CDR3 DNA reads TGTGCCAGCAGCCGAGGGACTAGCGGGGACATTCAGTACTTC.

The chain employs TRBV7-8 and TRBJ2-7; 10 positions match TRBD2. Germline values: CDR1 SGHVS, CDR2 FQNEAQ. Trimming cost V 6 bases and J 2 bases; bases outside gene matches: 19. The CDR3 is 19 residues long. CDR3 loop: CASRMGYKREGSPAYEQYF. The DNA of the CDR3 is TGTGCCAGCAGGATGGGGTACAAGCGGGAGGGCTCCCCTGCCTACGAGCAGTACTTC.

Comment on this clone: An end of the junction does not agree with germline; a read error may underlie this. The sample has other DNA sequences that encode this CDR3 too. V gene TRBV13 combines with J gene TRBJ1-1; D might be TRBD1 (5 bases). CDR1 and CDR2 from the germline V gene are PRHDT and FYEKMQ (reference sequence). The CDR3 extends over 14 amino acids. CDR3 DNA sequence: TGTGCCAGCAGCGTAGGGACTCGGAGGACTGAAGCTTTCTTT. Translation: CASSVGTRRTEAFF.

This rearrangement joins TRBV7-9 to TRBJ2-5; 12 positions agree with TRBD2. Germline assignment: CDR1 SEHNR and CDR2 FQNEAQ (reference sequence). The CDR3 has 15 amino acids. Trimming removed 5 bases from V and 5 bases from J; junction bases left unmatched: 6. For the CDR3, the DNA is TGTGCCAGCAGCCTTCCCGGGACTAGCGGGGAGACCCAGTACTTC. Translated, it gives CASSLPGTSGETQYF.

Only one count was recorded for this clone. This sequence joins TRBV11-2 and TRBJ1-4; a possible D gene is TRBD1 (5 bases). The CDR3 sequence is 14 residues long. The germline V and J ends were trimmed by 1 base and 10 bases, with 13 bases remaining between them. Germline V lookup: CDR1 SGHAT, CDR2 FQNNGV. This CDR3 is CASSLGGGDGKLFF. The CDR3 DNA sequence: TGTGCCAGCAGCTTAGGGGGGGGAGATGGAAAACTGTTTTTT.

V gene TRBV11-1 combines with J gene TRBJ2-1, with a tentative D call TRBD1 (6 bases). The CDR3 is made up of 13 amino acids. V was cut by 7 bases and J by 3 bases, with 10 bases left in between. The V gene's germline CDR1 is SGHAT and CDR2 FQDESV (reference sequence). This CDR3 is CASNRDNYNEQFF. For the CDR3, the DNA is TGTGCCAGCAACCGGGACAACTACAATGAGCAGTTCTTC.

The chain combines TRBV28 with TRBJ1-1, with D possibly being TRBD1 (6 bases). Germline lookup yields CDR1 MDHEN and CDR2 SYDVKM. The ends were cut back, 8 bases at V and 4 bases at J, with 17 bases in the middle. This CDR3 is 14 amino acids long. The CDR3 coding sequence is TGTGCCAGCCATACAAATACAGGGAGCACTGAAGCTTTCTTT. Translating gives CASHTNTGSTEAFF.

The chain has TRBV5-6 and TRBJ2-5, with D possibly being TRBD1 (6 bases). Germline V gene sequence: CDR1 SGHDT, CDR2 YYEEEE. This CDR3 is 16 amino acids long. V was pared by 1 base and J by 4 bases, with 17 bases between. CDR3 coding DNA: TGTGCCAGCAGCTTGAGACCCGCACAGGGCTCAGAGACCCAGTACTTC. It codes for CASSLRPAQGSETQYF.

This clone was picked up a small number of times. The genes are TRBV4-3 and TRBJ2-2; 12 bases agree with TRBD1. From germline, CDR1 is LGHNA and CDR2 YSLEER. This CDR3 is built from 15 residues. The J segment lost 7 bases and the V segment lost 3 bases, leaving 3 bases of the junction unmatched. The DNA for the CDR3 is TGCGCCAGCAGCCAGGGGACAGGGGGCGACGGGGAGCTGTTTTTT. Its protein is CASSQGTGGDGELFF.

This rearrangement joins TRBV14 to TRBJ2-1, with TRBD2 matching over 7 bases. Trimming cost V 0 bases and J 0 bases; bases outside gene matches: 8. The length of the CDR3 is 18 residues. Germline CDR1 reads SGHDN; CDR2 reads FVKESK. CDR3 sequence: CASSQDLGGESSYNEQFF. In DNA form, the CDR3 reads TGTGCCAGCAGCCAAGACTTGGGGGGGGAGAGCTCCTACAATGAGCAGTTCTTC.